The 5 T cell receptor beta chains given below trace back to one sample, sequenced in a study of shared clonotypes between healthy human individuals. Assay used: immunoSEQ multiplex PCR; TCRdb lists only in-frame clones, some missing. The data hold some 2.1 million clones, with over 85% observed a single time. The naive CD8 fraction comprised CD45RO-negative cells positively selected for CCR7 and excluded terminally differentiated effector memory CD45RA+ cells. Specimen: naive CD8+ T cells sorted from blood. Receptors originate from a man between 18 and 29 years old in good health.

The chain carries TRBV30 and TRBJ2-6; D call uncertain. V shed 2 bases and J shed 3 bases, with 2 bases lying between them. The CDR3 is 12 residues long. Germline loops: CDR1 GTSNPN, CDR2 SVGIG (reference sequence). CDR3 protein: CAWSLGANVLTF. DNA for the CDR3: TGTGCCTGGAGTCTTGGGGCCAACGTCCTGACTTTC.

This clone has just a few counts. This same CDR3 is encoded by further DNA sequences in the sample. The chain combines TRBV9 with TRBJ2-7, with 9 bases aligning to TRBD1. Germline V CDR1 and CDR2: SGDLS, YYNGEE. The CDR3 contains 14 residues. Trimming cost V 0 bases and J 3 bases; bases outside gene matches: 1. CDR3 residues: CASSVGGQGYEQYF. The CDR3 DNA reads as TGTGCCAGCAGCGTAGGGGGACAGGGCTACGAGCAGTACTTC.

The J gene is TRBJ2-6, the V gene TRBV11-2; possibly TRBD2 for D (6 bases). The germline CDR1 and CDR2 sequences are SGHAT and FQNNGV. The V end was cut by 2 bases, the J end by 2 bases, with 10 bases between. This CDR3 has 16 amino acids. The DNA for the CDR3 is TGTGCCAGCAGCTTATACGGGGGAACTGGGGCCAACGTCCTGACTTTC. It encodes CASSLYGGTGANVLTF.

The chain joins TRBV9 to TRBJ1-1; a possible D gene is TRBD1 (5 bases). The CDR3 contains 14 residues. V lost 3 bases to trimming and J lost 2 bases, with 11 bases between them. Germline V lookup: CDR1 SGDLS, CDR2 YYNGEE. CDR3 protein: CASSAWDGNTEAFF. As DNA, the CDR3 is TGTGCCAGCAGCGCCTGGGACGGAAACACTGAAGCTTTCTTT.

The V and J genes are TRBV7-8 and TRBJ1-1; D not certain. The CDR3 has 15 residues. V lost 6 bases to trimming and J lost 5 bases, with 19 bases between them. The germline CDR1 and CDR2 sequences are SGHVS and FQNEAQ. In nucleotides, the CDR3 is TGTGCCAGCAGTTTATCCGAGTTTATGGGGACTGAAGCTTTCTTT. Protein product: CASSLSEFMGTEAFF.